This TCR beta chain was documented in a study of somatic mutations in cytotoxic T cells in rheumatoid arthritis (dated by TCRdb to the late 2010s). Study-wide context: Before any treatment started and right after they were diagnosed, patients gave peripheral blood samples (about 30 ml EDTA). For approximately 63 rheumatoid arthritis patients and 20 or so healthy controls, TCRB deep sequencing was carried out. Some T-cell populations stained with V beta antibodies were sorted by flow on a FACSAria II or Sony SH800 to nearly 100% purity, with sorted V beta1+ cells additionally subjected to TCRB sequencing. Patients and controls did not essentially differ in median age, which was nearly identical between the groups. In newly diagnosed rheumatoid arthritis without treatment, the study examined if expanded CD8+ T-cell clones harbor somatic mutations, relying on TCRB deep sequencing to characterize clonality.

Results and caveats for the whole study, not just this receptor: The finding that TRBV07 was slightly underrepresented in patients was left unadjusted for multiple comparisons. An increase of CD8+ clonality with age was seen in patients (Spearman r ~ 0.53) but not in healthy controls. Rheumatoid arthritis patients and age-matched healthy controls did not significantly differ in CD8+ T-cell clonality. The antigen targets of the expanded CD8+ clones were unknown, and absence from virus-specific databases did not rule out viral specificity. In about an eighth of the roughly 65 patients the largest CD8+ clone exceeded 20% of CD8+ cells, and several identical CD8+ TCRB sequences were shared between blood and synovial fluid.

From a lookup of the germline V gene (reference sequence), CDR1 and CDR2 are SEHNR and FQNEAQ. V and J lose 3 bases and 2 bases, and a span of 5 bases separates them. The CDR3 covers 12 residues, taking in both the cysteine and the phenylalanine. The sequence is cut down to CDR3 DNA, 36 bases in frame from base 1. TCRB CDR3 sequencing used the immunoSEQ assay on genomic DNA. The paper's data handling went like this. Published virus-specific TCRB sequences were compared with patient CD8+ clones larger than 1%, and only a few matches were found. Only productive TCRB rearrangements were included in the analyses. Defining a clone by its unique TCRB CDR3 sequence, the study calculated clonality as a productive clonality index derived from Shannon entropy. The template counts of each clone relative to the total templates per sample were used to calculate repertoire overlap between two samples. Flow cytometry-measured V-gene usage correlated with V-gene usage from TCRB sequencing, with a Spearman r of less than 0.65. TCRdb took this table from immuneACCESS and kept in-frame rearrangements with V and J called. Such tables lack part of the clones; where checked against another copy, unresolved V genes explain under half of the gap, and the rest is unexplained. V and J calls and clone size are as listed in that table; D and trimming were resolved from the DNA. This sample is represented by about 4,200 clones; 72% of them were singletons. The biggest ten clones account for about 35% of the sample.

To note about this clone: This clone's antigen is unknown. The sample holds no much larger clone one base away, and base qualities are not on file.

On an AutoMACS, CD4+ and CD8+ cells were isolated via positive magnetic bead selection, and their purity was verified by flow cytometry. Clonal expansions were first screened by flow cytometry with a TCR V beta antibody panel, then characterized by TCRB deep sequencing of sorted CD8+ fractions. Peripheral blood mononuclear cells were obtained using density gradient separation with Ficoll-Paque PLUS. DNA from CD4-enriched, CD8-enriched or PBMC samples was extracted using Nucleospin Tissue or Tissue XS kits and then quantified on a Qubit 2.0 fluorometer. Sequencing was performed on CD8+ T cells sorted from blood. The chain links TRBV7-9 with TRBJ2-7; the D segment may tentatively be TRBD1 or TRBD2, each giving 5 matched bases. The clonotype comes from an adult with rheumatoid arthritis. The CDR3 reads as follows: CASSLGAYEQYF. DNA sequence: TGTGCCAGCAGCTTGGGGGCCTACGAGCAGTACTTC.